A selection of T cell receptor beta chains follows, all from one sample in a study of blood T cell repertoires in COVID-19. Repertoires were generated with immunoSEQ multiplex PCR, while TCRdb's copy carries only in-frame clones and drops some. The profile shows over 110,000 clones, around 84% of them singletons. The sequenced sample consisted of peripheral blood. These receptor sequences come from a man in his fifties or sixties with active or convalescent COVID-19. Each CDR3 is given with its conserved first and last residue. The D gene is left open where the match is weak. Only some rows state a clone size, as once, few, many or a class for expanded clones.

clone size	V gene	J gene	D gene	CDR3 protein	CDR3 DNA
-	TRBV19	TRBJ2-1	TRBD1	CASRPTGADEQFF	TGTGCCAGTAGACCGACAGGGGCGGATGAGCAGTTCTTC
few	TRBV7-2	TRBJ2-5	-	CASTQIPYSGETQYF	TGTGCCAGCACGCAAATTCCATATAGCGGAGAGACCCAGTACTTC
-	TRBV27	TRBJ2-7	TRBD2	CASSPWTSGGAEQYF	TGTGCCAGCAGTCCCTGGACTAGCGGGGGGGCGGAGCAGTACTTC
-	TRBV24-1	TRBJ2-1	TRBD1	CATRETGVRNEQFF	TGTGCCACCAGGGAAACAGGGGTCCGCAATGAGCAGTTCTTC
-	TRBV4-1	TRBJ1-3	TRBD1	CASSQRTGEKNTIYF	TGCGCCAGCAGCCAAAGGACAGGAGAGAAAAACACCATATATTTT
-	TRBV7-2	TRBJ1-1	-	CASSLQRSGELTEAFF	TGTGCCAGCAGCCTACAACGATCCGGGGAGCTGACTGAAGCTTTCTTT
-	TRBV6-5	TRBJ1-1	TRBD1	CASRTGATNTEAFF	TGTGCCAGCAGAACAGGGGCGACTAACACTGAAGCTTTCTTT
once	TRBV24-1	TRBJ2-1	-	CATSTNNEQFF	TGTGCCACCAGTACTAACAATGAGCAGTTCTTC
-	TRBV6-5	TRBJ2-1	-	CASSYSTRVRNNEQFF	TGTGCCAGCAGTTACTCGACCAGGGTACGAAACAATGAGCAGTTCTTC
-	TRBV23-1	TRBJ1-3	-	CASSQTMGRESSSGNTIYF	TGCGCCAGCAGTCAAACCATGGGCCGGGAGTCCAGCTCTGGAAACACCATATATTTT
-	TRBV30	TRBJ2-3	-	CAWSVGGAGTDTQYF	TGTGCCTGGAGTGTGGGGGGGGCCGGCACAGATACGCAGTATTTT
-	TRBV5-1	TRBJ1-2	-	CASSLEEGNYGYTF	TGCGCCAGCAGCTTGGAGGAGGGAAACTATGGCTACACCTTC
-	TRBV10-1	TRBJ1-3	-	CASSDSGGAGNTIYF	TGCGCCAGCAGTGACTCTGGGGGCGCTGGAAACACCATATATTTT
-	TRBV20-1	TRBJ1-1	TRBD1	CTKTKGAEAFF	TGCACTAAAACAAAGGGGGCAGAAGCTTTCTTT
-	TRBV19	TRBJ1-6	TRBD1	CASSIATGQGAQPLHF	TGTGCCAGTAGTATAGCAACGGGACAGGGGGCGCAGCCCCTCCACTTT
-	TRBV24-1	TRBJ2-1	TRBD2	CATSDLGTRGGNEQFF	TGTGCCACCAGTGATTTAGGGACTAGAGGAGGAAATGAGCAGTTCTTC
once	TRBV11-3	TRBJ2-7	TRBD1	CASSLDPTGVYEQYF	TGTGCCAGCAGCTTAGATCCGACAGGGGTTTACGAGCAGTACTTC